A single T cell receptor beta chain is shown here with its context. Cells sorted as Tregs were CD4+, CD25+ and CD127-/low. The CDR3 sequence is 13 residues long. The ends lost 4 bases at V and 8 bases at J; junction bases unmatched: 3. Germline CDR1 and CDR2: SGHRS and YFSETQ. After constant-region reverse-primer amplification, full-length variable regions underwent semi-nested PCR with Nested Universal Primer A. TCRdb processed the 5' RACE reads anew with MiXCR; each CDR3 protein has one entry. This table has under 65,000 distinct CDR3 sequences, around 21% appearing once. The clonotype originates from a female donor with breast cancer. The sequencing input was tumor-infiltrating Tregs sorted from the breast tumor. The chain combines TRBV5-1 with TRBJ1-4, with 9 bases matching TRBD1. The CDR3 loop is CASSGQGREKLFF. The CDR3 DNA follows: TGCGCCAGCAGCGGACAGGGGAGGGAAAAACTGTTTTTT.